Listed here is a single T cell receptor (beta chain). The sample originates from a study of cytomegalovirus exposure and HLA in healthy donors. PCR involved 60 Vbeta and 13 Jbeta primers. Sequencing used immunoSEQ multiplex PCR; TCRdb keeps in-frame clones, though not all of them. This listing includes about 130,000 clones. The sequenced sample consisted of PBMCs. The receptor's source is a man younger than 35 in good health and CMV-seronegative.

The CDR3 DNA follows: TGTGCCTTTACAGGGGGTGATGGCTACACCTTC. As protein: CAFTGGDGYTF. V usage is TRBV2 and J usage is TRBJ1-2; 8 positions match TRBD1. CDR3 length: 11 amino acids. The ends lost 11 bases at V and 6 bases at J; junction bases unmatched: 5. Germline values: CDR1 SNHLY, CDR2 FYNNEI.